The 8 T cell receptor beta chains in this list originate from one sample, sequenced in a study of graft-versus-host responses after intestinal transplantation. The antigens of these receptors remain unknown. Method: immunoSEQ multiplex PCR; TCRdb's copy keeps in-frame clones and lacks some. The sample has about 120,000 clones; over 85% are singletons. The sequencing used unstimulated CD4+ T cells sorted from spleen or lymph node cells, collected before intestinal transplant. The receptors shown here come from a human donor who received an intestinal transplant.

CDR3 nucleotides: TGTGCCAGCAGCGCCCGGACAGGGGCCACCGGGGAGCTGTTTTTT. It codes for CASSARTGATGELFF. The chain combines TRBV9 with TRBJ2-2; TRBD1 matches 9 bases. Germline loops: CDR1 SGDLS, CDR2 YYNGEE. The CDR3 extends over 15 amino acids. V was pared by 3 bases and J by 4 bases, with 4 bases of the junction left unmatched.

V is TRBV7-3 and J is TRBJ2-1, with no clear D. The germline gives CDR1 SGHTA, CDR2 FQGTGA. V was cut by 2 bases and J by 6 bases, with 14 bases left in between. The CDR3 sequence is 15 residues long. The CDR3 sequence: CASSLWAAMANEQFF. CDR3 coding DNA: TGTGCCAGCAGCTTATGGGCGGCCATGGCCAATGAGCAGTTCTTC.

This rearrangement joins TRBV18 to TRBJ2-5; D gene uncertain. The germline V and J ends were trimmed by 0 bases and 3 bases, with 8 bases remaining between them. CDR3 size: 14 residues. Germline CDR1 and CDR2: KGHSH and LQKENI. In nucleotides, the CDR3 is TGTGCCAGCTCACCACCTGCATCAGAAGAGACCCAGTACTTC. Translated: CASSPPASEETQYF.

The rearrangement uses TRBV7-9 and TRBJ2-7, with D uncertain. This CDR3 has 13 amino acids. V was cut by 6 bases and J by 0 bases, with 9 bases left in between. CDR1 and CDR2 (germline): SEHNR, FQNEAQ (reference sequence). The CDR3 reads CASSRASSYEQYF. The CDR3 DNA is TGTGCCAGCAGTAGGGCCAGCTCCTACGAGCAGTACTTC.

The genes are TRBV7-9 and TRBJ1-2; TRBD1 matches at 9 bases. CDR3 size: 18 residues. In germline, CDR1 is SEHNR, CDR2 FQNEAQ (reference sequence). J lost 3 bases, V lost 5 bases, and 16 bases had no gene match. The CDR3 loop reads CASSLGVDRGRSDYGYTF. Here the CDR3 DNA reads TGTGCCAGCAGCCTAGGAGTGGACAGGGGACGGTCTGACTATGGCTACACCTTC.

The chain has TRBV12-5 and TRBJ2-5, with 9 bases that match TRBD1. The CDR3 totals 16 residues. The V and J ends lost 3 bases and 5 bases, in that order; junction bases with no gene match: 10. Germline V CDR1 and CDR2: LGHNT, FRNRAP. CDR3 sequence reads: CASGLGGTGPQETQYF. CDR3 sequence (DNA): TGTGCTAGTGGTTTAGGTGGGACAGGGCCCCAGGAGACCCAGTACTTC. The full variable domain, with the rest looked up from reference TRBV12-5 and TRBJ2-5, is DARVTQTPRHKVTEMGQEVTMRCQPILGHNTVFWYRQTMMQGLELLAYFRNRAPLDDSGMPKDRFSAEMPDATLATLKIQPSEPRDSAVYFCASGLGGTGPQETQYFGPGTRLLVL.

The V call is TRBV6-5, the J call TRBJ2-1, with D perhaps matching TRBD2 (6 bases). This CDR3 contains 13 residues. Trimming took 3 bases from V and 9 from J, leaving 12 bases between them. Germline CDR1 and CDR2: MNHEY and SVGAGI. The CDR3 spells CASSYRDSGEQFF. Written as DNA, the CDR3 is TGTGCCAGCAGTTATCGGGACTCCGGTGAGCAGTTCTTC.

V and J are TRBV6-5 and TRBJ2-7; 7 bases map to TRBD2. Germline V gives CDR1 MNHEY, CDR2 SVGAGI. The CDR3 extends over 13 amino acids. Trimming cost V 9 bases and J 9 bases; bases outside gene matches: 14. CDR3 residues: CASSVHRPGGQYF. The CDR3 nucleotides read TGTGCCAGTTCGGTCCACAGGCCGGGGGGGCAGTACTTC.